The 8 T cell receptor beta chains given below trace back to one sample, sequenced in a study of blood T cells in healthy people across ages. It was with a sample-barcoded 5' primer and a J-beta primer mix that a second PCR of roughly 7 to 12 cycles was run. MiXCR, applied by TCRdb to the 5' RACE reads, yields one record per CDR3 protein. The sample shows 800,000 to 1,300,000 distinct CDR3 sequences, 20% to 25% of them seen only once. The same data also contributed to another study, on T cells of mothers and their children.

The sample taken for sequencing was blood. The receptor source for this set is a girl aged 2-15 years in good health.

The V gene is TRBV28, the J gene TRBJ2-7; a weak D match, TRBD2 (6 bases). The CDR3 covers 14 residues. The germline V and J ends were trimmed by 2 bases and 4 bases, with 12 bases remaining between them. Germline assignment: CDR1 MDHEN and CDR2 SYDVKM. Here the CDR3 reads CASSLLAISYEQYF. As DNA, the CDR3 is TGTGCCAGCAGTTTACTAGCGATAAGTTACGAGCAGTACTTC. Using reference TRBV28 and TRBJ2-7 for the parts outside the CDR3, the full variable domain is DVKVTQSSRYLVKRTGEKVFLECVQDMDHENMFWYRQDPGLGLRLIYFSYDVKMKEKGDIPEGYSVSREKKERFSLILESASTNQTSMYLCASSLLAISYEQYFGPGTRLTVT.

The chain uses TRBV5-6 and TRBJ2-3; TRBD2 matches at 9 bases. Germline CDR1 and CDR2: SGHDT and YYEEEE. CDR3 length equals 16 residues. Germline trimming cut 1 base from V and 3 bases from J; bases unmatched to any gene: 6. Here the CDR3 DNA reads TGTGCCAGCAGCTTGATACGCGGGGGGGCTACAGATACGCAGTATTTT. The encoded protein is CASSLIRGGATDTQYF.

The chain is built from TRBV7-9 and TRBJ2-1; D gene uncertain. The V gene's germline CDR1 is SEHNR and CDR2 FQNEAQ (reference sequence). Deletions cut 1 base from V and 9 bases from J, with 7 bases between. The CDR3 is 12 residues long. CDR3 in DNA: TGTGCCAGCAGCTTAGAAACGGTTGAGCAGTTCTTC. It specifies CASSLETVEQFF.

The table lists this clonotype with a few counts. CDR3 sequence reads: CASSLDGEGGYGYTF. For the CDR3, the DNA is TGTGCCAGCAGCTTAGACGGCGAAGGAGGCTATGGCTACACCTTC. This chain links TRBV7-2 with TRBJ1-2; D is uncertain. Germline V gene sequence: CDR1 SGHTA, CDR2 FQGNSA. The CDR3 totals 15 residues. The V end was cut by 1 base, the J end by 4 bases, with 13 bases between.

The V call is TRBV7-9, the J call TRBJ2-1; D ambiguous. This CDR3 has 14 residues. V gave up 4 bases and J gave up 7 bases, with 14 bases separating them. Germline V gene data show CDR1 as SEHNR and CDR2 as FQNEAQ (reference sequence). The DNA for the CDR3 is TGTGCCAGCAGCTCAAGACTCGGAGCTAATGAGCAGTTCTTC. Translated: CASSSRLGANEQFF.

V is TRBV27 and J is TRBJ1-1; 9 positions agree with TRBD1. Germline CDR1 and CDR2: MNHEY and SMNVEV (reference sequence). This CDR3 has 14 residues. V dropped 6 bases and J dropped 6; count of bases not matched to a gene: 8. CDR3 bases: TGTGCCAGCAGAAGTCAGACAGGGGGGGCTGAAGCTTTCTTT. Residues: CASRSQTGGAEAFF.

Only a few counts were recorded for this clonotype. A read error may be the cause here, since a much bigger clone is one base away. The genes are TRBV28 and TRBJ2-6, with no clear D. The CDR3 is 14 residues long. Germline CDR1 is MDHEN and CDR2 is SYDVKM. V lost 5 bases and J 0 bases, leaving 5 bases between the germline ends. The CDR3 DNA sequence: TGTGCCAGCAGTATATTCTCTGGGGCCAACGTCCTGACTTTC. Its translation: CASSIFSGANVLTF.

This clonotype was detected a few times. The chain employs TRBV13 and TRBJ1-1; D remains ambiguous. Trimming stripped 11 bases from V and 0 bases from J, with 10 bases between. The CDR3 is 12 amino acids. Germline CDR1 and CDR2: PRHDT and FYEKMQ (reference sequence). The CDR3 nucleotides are TGTGCCTCACATAGAATGAACACTGAAGCTTTCTTT. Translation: CASHRMNTEAFF.